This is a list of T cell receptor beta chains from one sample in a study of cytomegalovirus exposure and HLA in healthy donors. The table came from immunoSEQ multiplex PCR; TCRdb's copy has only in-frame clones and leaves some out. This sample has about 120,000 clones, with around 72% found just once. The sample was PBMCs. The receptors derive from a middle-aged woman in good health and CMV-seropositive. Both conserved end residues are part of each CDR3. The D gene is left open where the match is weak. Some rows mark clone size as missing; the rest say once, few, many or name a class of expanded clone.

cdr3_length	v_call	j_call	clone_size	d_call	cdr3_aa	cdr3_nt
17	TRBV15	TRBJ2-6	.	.	CATSRHMGPVGANVLTF	TGTGCCACCAGCAGACACATGGGGCCTGTTGGGGCCAACGTCCTGACTTTC
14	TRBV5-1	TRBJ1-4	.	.	CASRAGGSNEKLFF	TGCGCCAGCAGGGCCGGAGGGTCGAATGAAAAACTGTTTTTT
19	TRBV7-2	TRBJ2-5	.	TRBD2	CASSFRPGLAGSYQETQYF	TGTGCCAGCAGCTTCAGGCCCGGCCTAGCGGGGAGTTACCAAGAGACCCAGTACTTC
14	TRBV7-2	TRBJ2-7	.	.	CASSPTGTGYEQYF	TGTGCCAGCAGCCCCACGGGGACTGGGTACGAGCAGTACTTC
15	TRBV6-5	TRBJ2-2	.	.	CASGQGITNTGELFF	TGTGCCAGCGGTCAGGGCATAACGAACACCGGGGAGCTGTTTTTT
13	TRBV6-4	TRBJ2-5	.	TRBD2	CASLAGFEETQYF	TGTGCCAGCCTAGCGGGGTTTGAAGAGACCCAGTACTTC
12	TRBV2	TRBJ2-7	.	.	CASSGTSYEQYF	TGTGCCAGCAGCGGGACATCCTACGAGCAGTACTTC
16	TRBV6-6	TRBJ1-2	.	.	CASSYGGGREGYGYTF	TGTGCCAGCAGTTACGGGGGGGGGCGAGAGGGGTATGGCTACACCTTC
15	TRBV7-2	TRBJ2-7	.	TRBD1	CASSSPDRSSYEQYF	TGTGCCAGCAGCTCCCCGGACAGGAGCTCCTACGAGCAGTACTTC
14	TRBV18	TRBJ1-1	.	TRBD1	CASSPRTGEAEAFF	TGTGCCAGCTCACCACGGACAGGGGAGGCTGAAGCTTTCTTT
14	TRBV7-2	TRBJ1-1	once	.	CASSFAYRQTEAFF	TGTGCCAGCAGCTTTGCTTACAGGCAGACTGAAGCTTTCTTT
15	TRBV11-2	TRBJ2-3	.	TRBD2	CASSLLAGGTDTQYF	TGTGCCAGCAGCTTACTCGCGGGGGGCACAGATACGCAGTATTTT
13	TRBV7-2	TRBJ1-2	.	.	CASSFTTNYGYTF	TGTGCCAGCAGCTTCACTACTAACTATGGCTACACCTTC
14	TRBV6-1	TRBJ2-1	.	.	CASSERGQRNEQFF	TGTGCCAGCAGTGAGCGGGGGCAAAGGAATGAGCAGTTCTTC
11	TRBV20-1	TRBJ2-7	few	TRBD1	CSSGQDYEQYF	TGCAGTTCAGGACAGGATTACGAGCAGTACTTC
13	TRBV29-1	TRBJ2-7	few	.	CSVTGSLTYEQYF	TGCAGCGTTACAGGCTCCCTAACCTACGAGCAGTACTTC
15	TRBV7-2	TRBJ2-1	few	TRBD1	CASSLSTGGLDEQFF	TGTGCCAGCAGCTTATCGACAGGGGGCCTGGATGAGCAGTTCTTC
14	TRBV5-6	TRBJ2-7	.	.	CASSLARGGYEQYF	TGTGCCAGCAGCTTGGCCAGGGGTGGCTACGAGCAGTACTTC
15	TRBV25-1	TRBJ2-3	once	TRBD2	CASSATSESTDTQYF	TGTGCCAGCAGTGCTACTAGCGAGAGCACAGATACGCAGTATTTT
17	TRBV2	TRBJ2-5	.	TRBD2	CASSEGPLGLAYETQYF	TGTGCCAGCAGTGAGGGTCCCCTGGGACTAGCTTACGAGACCCAGTACTTC
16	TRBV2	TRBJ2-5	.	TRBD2	CASGRPSGGGQETQYF	TGTGCCAGCGGACGCCCTAGCGGGGGGGGACAAGAGACCCAGTACTTC
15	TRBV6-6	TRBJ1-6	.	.	CASRVEGRTNSPLHF	TGTGCCAGCAGGGTCGAGGGAAGGACTAATTCACCCCTCCACTTT
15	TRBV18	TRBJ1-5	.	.	CASSPPSQLNQPQHF	TGTGCCAGCTCACCACCGTCACAGCTCAATCAGCCCCAGCATTTT
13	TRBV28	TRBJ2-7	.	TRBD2	CASHLAGGNEQYF	TGTGCCAGCCACCTAGCGGGGGGTAACGAGCAGTACTTC
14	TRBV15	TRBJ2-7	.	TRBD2	CATSLAGGNYEQYF	TGTGCCACCTCGCTAGCGGGGGGGAACTACGAGCAGTACTTC
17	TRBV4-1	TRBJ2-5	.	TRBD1	CASSQATGTGVGKTQYF	TGCGCCAGCAGCCAAGCGACCGGGACAGGGGTAGGAAAGACCCAGTACTTC
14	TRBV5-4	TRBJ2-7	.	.	CASSPGLTSYEQYF	TGTGCCAGCAGCCCAGGACTTACCTCCTACGAGCAGTACTTC